The present T cell receptor beta chain was sequenced within a study of response to subunit inactivated influenza vaccine. Study conclusions and caveats: It was suggested by the authors that few new T cells are recruited by each seasonal influenza vaccination.

With respect to this clonotype: Its antigen is still unknown.

TCRdb processed the RT-PCR reads anew with MiXCR; each CDR3 protein has one entry. The sample records some 850,000 distinct CDR3 sequences, approximately 18% being singletons. From germline, CDR1 is SGHRS and CDR2 YFSETQ. V lost 4 bases, J lost 0 bases, and 16 bases lay in between. CDR3 length: 16 amino acids. V and J are TRBV5-1 and TRBJ2-5; TRBD1 might be the D (6 bases). The sequences come from PBMCs from blood, collected about 5 days after vaccination. This clonotype originated in a man aged 45 to 65 who received an inactivated influenza vaccine. DNA of the CDR3: TGCGCCAGCAGCCCCAGAGGACAGCAGTACCAAGAGACCCAGTACTTC. Its protein product is CASSPRGQQYQETQYF.